This T cell receptor (beta chain) derives from a study of control samples from healthy donors and cancer patients. TCRdb's table, derived via immunoSEQ multiplex PCR, lists solely in-frame clones and lacks some. The table records around 100,000 clones, roughly nine tenths of them present only once. V lost 8 bases and J lost 6, with 16 bases in between. This CDR3 is 13 amino acids long. The germline V gene has CDR1 SEHNR and CDR2 FQNEAQ (reference sequence). The sequence derives from a woman younger than 35 in good health. V and J are TRBV7-9 and TRBJ1-2; D is perhaps TRBD1 (5 bases). Input material: blood. The CDR3 bases are TGTGCCAGCGGACGGGGCCTGATGGATGGCTACACCTTC. Amino acid sequence: CASGRGLMDGYTF. Filled out from reference TRBV7-9 and TRBJ1-2, the complete variable domain reads DTGVSQNPRHKITKRGQNVTFRCDPISEHNRLYWYRQTLGQGPEFLTYFQNEAQLEKSRLLSDRFSAERPKGSFSTLEIQRTEQGDSAMYLCASGRGLMDGYTFGSGTRLTVV.